The next 10 T cell receptor beta chains were all read from a single sample in a study of blood T cell repertoires in COVID-19. Only in-frame clones appear in the TCRdb table, and some are missing; sequencing was by immunoSEQ multiplex PCR. The data contain 130,000 to 150,000 clones, roughly 84% of them singletons. Sequencing was carried out using PBMCs or T cells enriched from blood (not recorded which). The receptors were sampled from a woman aged 45-65 years who had been exposed to COVID-19.

The V and J genes are TRBV2 and TRBJ1-5, with TRBD1 matching 7 bases. This CDR3 is 15 amino acids long. Germline CDR1 reads SNHLY; CDR2 reads FYNNEI. The J segment lost 4 bases and the V segment lost 6 bases, leaving 9 bases of the junction unmatched. The CDR3 DNA sequence: TGTGCCAGCAGCGTGCTCGACAGGGATAATCAGCCCCAGCATTTT. It encodes CASSVLDRDNQPQHF.

The rearrangement links TRBV7-9 to TRBJ1-2; D unclear. Trimming removed 7 bases from V and 4 bases from J, with 10 bases in between. CDR1 and CDR2 from the germline V gene are SEHNR and FQNEAQ (reference sequence). This CDR3 has 12 residues. The CDR3 DNA is TGTGCCAGCACCGAGAGTTTCTATGGCTACACCTTC. Its translation: CASTESFYGYTF.

V is TRBV7-2 and J is TRBJ2-5; D perhaps matches TRBD2 (7 bases). The CDR3 length is 13 residues. From germline, CDR1 is SGHTA and CDR2 FQGNSA. V was trimmed by 11 bases and J by 0 bases, leaving 13 bases between them. The CDR3 DNA reads TGTGCCGCGGGGAGGGGGTACCAAGAGACCCAGTACTTC. Protein product: CAAGRGYQETQYF.

The chain combines TRBV16 with TRBJ2-1; perhaps TRBD2 as D (6 bases). Germline-derived CDR1 and CDR2 are KGHSY and FQNENV. The CDR3 covers 14 residues. Trimming took 5 bases from V and 7 from J, leaving 15 bases between them. The CDR3 reads CASSVGRDLNEQFF. The CDR3 bases are TGTGCCAGCAGCGTGGGGCGGGATCTAAATGAGCAGTTCTTC. The entire variable domain, with the rest obtained from reference TRBV16 and TRBJ2-1, is as follows: GEEVAQTPKHLVRGEGQKAKLYCAPIKGHSYVFWYQQVLKNEFKFLISFQNENVFDETGMPKERFSAKCLPNSPCSLEIQATKLEDSAVYFCASSVGRDLNEQFFGPGTRLTVL.

This chain connects TRBV24-1 to TRBJ2-7; TRBD1 aligns across 7 bases. J lost 3 bases, V lost 4 bases, and 11 bases had no gene match. Germline CDR1 is KGHDR and CDR2 is SFDVKD. The CDR3 runs to 16 residues. CDR3: CATSEPGTEFFYEQYF. CDR3 DNA: TGTGCCACCAGTGAACCGGGGACAGAATTCTTCTACGAGCAGTACTTC.

The chain uses TRBV2 and TRBJ1-5, with D unresolved. There are 16 residues in the CDR3. Trimming shortened V by 4 bases and J by 5 bases, and 18 bases separated the two germline ends. Looked up from germline, CDR1 is SNHLY and CDR2 is FYNNEI. CDR3: CASSAEADGEYQPQHF. The DNA for the CDR3 is TGTGCCAGCAGTGCGGAGGCCGACGGGGAATATCAGCCCCAGCATTTT.

This clone has just a few counts. The chain recombines TRBV4-2 with TRBJ2-5; D not certain. CDR3 length: 14 amino acids. Trimming removed 0 bases from V and 3 bases from J, with 8 bases in between. Germline V gives CDR1 LGHNA, CDR2 YNFKEQ. CDR3 in DNA: TGTGCCAGCAGCCAAGAAACTGGAGAAGAGACCCAGTACTTC. Translation: CASSQETGEETQYF.

The rearrangement joins TRBV5-8 to TRBJ1-4; TRBD1 agrees at 7 bases. This CDR3 contains 16 residues. The germline V gene has CDR1 SGHTS and CDR2 YDEGEE. V gave up 0 bases and J gave up 3 bases; unmatched junction bases: 5. CDR3 bases: TGTGCCAGCAGCTTGGCTTGGACAGGTCCTAATGAAAAACTGTTTTTT. Encoded protein: CASSLAWTGPNEKLFF. Together with reference TRBV5-8 and TRBJ1-4, the CDR3 gives the full variable domain: EAGVTQSPTHLIKTRGQQATLRCSPISGHTSVYWYQQALGLGLQFLLWYDEGEERNRGNFPPRFSGRQFPNYSSELNVNALELEDSALYLCASSLAWTGPNEKLFFGSGTQLSVL.

The chain has TRBV4-1 and TRBJ2-1; 8 nucleotides align to TRBD2. The CDR3 contains 14 residues. After removal of 3 bases from V and 8 bases from J, the junction contained 6 bases not matched to a gene. CDR1 MGHRA and CDR2 YSYEKL come from the germline V gene. CDR3 protein: CASSHGAGDDEQFF. CDR3 sequence (DNA): TGCGCCAGCAGCCACGGAGCGGGAGACGATGAGCAGTTCTTC.

The CDR3, as DNA: TGCGCCAGCAGATCAGACAGGGATGATCAGCCCCAGCATTTT. It codes for CASRSDRDDQPQHF. V is TRBV5-1 and J is TRBJ1-5; 7 bases match TRBD1. Germline lookup yields CDR1 SGHRS and CDR2 YFSETQ. Trimming at V came to 5 bases and at J to 5 bases, leaving 7 bases not matched to a gene. The CDR3 sequence is 14 residues long.